These 24 T cell receptor beta chains originate from one sample sequenced in a study of tumor-infiltrating lymphocytes in oesophageal squamous cell carcinoma. MiXCR, run by TCRdb on the PCR reads, gives a single entry per CDR3 protein. The data hold around 13,000 distinct CDR3 sequences, with 45% to 65% observed a single time. The sample consisted of esophageal tumor tissue. These receptors originate from a male donor with esophageal squamous cell carcinoma.

This clonotype is classed as large (0.1 to 1%). The J gene is TRBJ1-6, the V gene TRBV7-2; tentatively, D is TRBD1 (5 bases). Looked up from germline, CDR1 is SGHTA and CDR2 is FQGNSA. V gave up 1 base and J gave up 7 bases, with 14 bases separating them. The CDR3 contains 16 residues. The CDR3 bases are TGTGCCAGCAGCTTAGGGGTGGGGACTTGGAATTCACCCCTCCACTTT. Protein product: CASSLGVGTWNSPLHF.

This clonotype was recorded a few times. The rearrangement joins TRBV7-6 to TRBJ2-1; D is perhaps TRBD1 (6 bases). Trimming removed 1 base from V and 2 bases from J, with 12 bases in between. The CDR3 length is 16 residues. Germline CDR1 and CDR2: SGHVS and FNYEAQ. CDR3 nucleotide sequence: TGTGCCAGCAGCTTAGAGACAGGAGGTCCCTACAATGAGCAGTTCTTC. Encoded protein: CASSLETGGPYNEQFF. The variable domain in full, with the rest retrieved from reference TRBV7-6 and TRBJ2-1, is GAGVSQSPRYKVTKRGQDVALRCDPISGHVSLYWYRQALGQGPEFLTYFNYEAQQDKSGLPNDRFSAERPEGSISTLTIQRTEQRDSAMYRCASSLETGGPYNEQFFGPGTRLTVL.

A note on this clonotype: Compared with germline, one end of the junction differs, possibly owing to a read error. The chain has TRBV7-2 and TRBJ2-4; either TRBD1 or TRBD2 may fit D (5 bases each). CDR1 SGHTA and CDR2 FQGNSA come from the germline V gene. CDR3 size: 16 residues. CDR3 sequence: CASSGKDGRGNSPLHF. The CDR3 DNA sequence: TGTGCCAGCAGCGGAAAGGACGGCCGGGGCAATTCACCCCTCCACTTC.

CDR3: CASSPNRETQYF. The CDR3 region has the DNA TGTGCCAGCAGTCCCAATAGGGAGACCCAGTACTTC. The V and J genes are TRBV27 and TRBJ2-5; no reliable D call. Trimming pared 5 bases from V and 5 bases from J, leaving 9 bases between. CDR3 size: 12 residues. Germline V CDR1 and CDR2: MNHEY, SMNVEV (reference sequence).

This clonotype was counted ten times or more. The V call is TRBV6-1, the J call TRBJ2-1; 9 nucleotides match TRBD1. CDR1 and CDR2 (germline): MNHNS, SASEGT. The CDR3 has 15 amino acids. V was pared by 6 bases and J by 4 bases, with 7 bases of the junction left unmatched. CDR3 sequence (DNA): TGTGCCAGCAGGCCGGGACAGGGCCCTTACAATGAGCAGTTCTTC. It is translated as CASRPGQGPYNEQFF.

This clonotype occurred a few times. The rearrangement links TRBV12-3 or TRBV12-4 to TRBJ1-1, with 8 bases that match TRBD1. The CDR3 has 13 amino acids. Losses at the gene ends were 5 bases for V and 4 bases for J; bases not matched to a gene: 3. CDR3 in DNA: TGTGCCAGCAGTCGTGGACAGGGCACTGAAGCTTTCTTT. It is translated as CASSRGQGTEAFF.

This clonotype was observed a handful of times. The J gene is TRBJ2-5, the V gene TRBV24-1; TRBD1 is a possible D gene (6 bases). Germline values: CDR1 KGHDR, CDR2 SFDVKD. Trimming stripped 2 bases from V and 5 bases from J, with 8 bases between. CDR3 length: 13 amino acids. Here the CDR3 DNA reads TGTGCCACCAGTGATTCAGGGGTGGAGACCCAGTACTTC. Amino acid sequence: CATSDSGVETQYF.

This clonotype showed up just a few times. The CDR3 loop reads CASSLGVGTQYF. In DNA form, the CDR3 reads TGTGCCAGCAGCTTAGGCGTAGGGACCCAGTACTTC. V is TRBV5-4 and J is TRBJ2-5; D unclear. Germline values: CDR1 SGHNT, CDR2 YYREEE (reference sequence). This CDR3 contains 12 residues. The ends were cut back, 2 bases at V and 7 bases at J, with 9 bases in the middle.

On this clonotype itself: The conserved phenylalanine or tryptophan is not found at the CDR3 terminus, so this likely reflects a read error. Because the CDR3's place on the DNA is in doubt, the DNA is left out and the CDR3 is given as listed by TCRdb. J is TRBJ2-6 and V is TRBV12-3 or TRBV12-4; whether TRBD1, the table's D call, matches the DNA was not checked. The CDR3 region is 15 residues in length, termini included. The CDR3 is CASSFRNSYEQYFGA.

The CDR3 coding sequence is TGTGCCAGCAGCTTAGGGTCCTGGGTTGAGCAGTTCTTC. This gives the protein CASSLGSWVEQFF. The chain combines TRBV7-2 with TRBJ2-1; D unresolved. Trimming took off 1 base at V and 9 bases at J, with 10 bases between the two ends. The CDR3 runs 13 residues. Per the germline V gene, CDR1 is SGHTA and CDR2 is FQGNSA.

The chain links TRBV7-6 to TRBJ2-3, with 11 bases lining up with TRBD2. Matching the DNA end better, TRBJ2-7 makes the J call doubtful. CDR1 is SGHVS and CDR2 is FNYEAQ in the germline V gene. This CDR3 is 17 amino acids long. The CDR3 region has the DNA TGTGCCAGCAGCTCCTTAACTAGTAGCGGGAGGGATTACGAGCAGTACTTC. Translation gives CASSSLTSSGRDYEQYF.

The rearrangement uses TRBV7-9 and TRBJ2-7; TRBD2 aligns across 8 bases. The CDR3 extends over 15 amino acids. CDR1 and CDR2 from the germline V gene are SEHNR and FQNEAQ (reference sequence). V shed 2 bases and J 2 bases; nucleotides not matched to a gene: 5. In DNA, the CDR3 is TGTGCCAGCAGCTTAAGGACTAGCAACCCCTACGAGCAGTACTTC. Translated: CASSLRTSNPYEQYF.

The chain joins TRBV30 to TRBJ1-5; D call uncertain. The ends were cut back, 0 bases at V and 4 bases at J, with 7 bases in the middle. Germline loops: CDR1 GTSNPN, CDR2 SVGIG (reference sequence). This CDR3 has 13 residues. CDR3 sequence reads: CAWSVGGNQPQHF. The DNA of the CDR3 is TGTGCCTGGAGTGTAGGCGGAAATCAGCCCCAGCATTTT.

This clonotype was recorded a few times. The rearrangement links TRBV10-2 to TRBJ1-3; D gene uncertain. V lost 2 bases and J lost 0, with 11 bases in between. The CDR3 has 16 amino acids. Germline V gene lookup returns CDR1 WSHSY and CDR2 SAAADI. This CDR3 is CASSEERGFSGNTIYF. The CDR3 DNA reads as TGCGCCAGCAGTGAGGAGCGGGGATTCTCTGGAAACACCATATATTTT.

This clonotype was counted ten times or more. One end of the junction is discordant with germline, which a read error may explain. This chain joins TRBV19 and TRBJ2-7; 8 bases match TRBD1. The germline CDR1 and CDR2 sequences are LNHDA and SQIVND (reference sequence). This CDR3 spans 15 amino acids. CDR3 nucleotide sequence: TGTGCCAGTACTCTGACAGGGGTTCAAAATTCACCCCTCCACTTC. Protein: CASTLTGVQNSPLHF.

As to this clonotype: A much larger clonotype is one base distant, so this may be a read error. The chain has TRBV20-1 and TRBJ2-3; 8 bases map to TRBD1. The better agreement between TRBJ2-7 and the DNA end casts doubt on the J call. CDR1 and CDR2 (germline): DFQATT, SNEGSKA (reference sequence). The CDR3 is made up of 15 amino acids. CDR3 DNA sequence: TGCAGTGCCGCCATCCGGGACAGGACTTACAATGAGCAGTACTTC. This encodes CSAAIRDRTYNEQYF.

This clonotype has only a few counts. At one end the junction does not follow the germline gene, possibly because of a read error. The genes are TRBV7-3 and TRBJ2-3, with 7 bases lining up with TRBD1. CDR1 and CDR2 from the germline V gene are SGHTA and FQGTGA. CDR3 length: 14 amino acids. CDR3 in DNA: TGTGCCAACAGCCGACAGGGTGGGCCAGATACGCAGTATTTT. Its translation: CANSRQGGPDTQYF.

This chain joins TRBV7-2 and TRBJ2-1, with D perhaps matching TRBD2 (5 bases). The V gene lost 7 bases and the J gene lost 2 bases, with 15 bases spanning the gap. The CDR3 covers 15 residues. CDR1 and CDR2 from the germline V gene are SGHTA and FQGNSA. The CDR3, as DNA: TGTGCCAGCACCTCCACCGGGAACACCTACAATGAGCAGTTCTTC. Translation: CASTSTGNTYNEQFF. Drawing the rest from reference TRBV7-2 and TRBJ2-1, the complete variable domain is GAGVSQSPSNKVTEKGKDVELRCDPISGHTALYWYRQSLGQGLEFLIYFQGNSAPDKSGLPSDRFSAERTGGSVSTLTIQRTQQEDSAVYLCASTSTGNTYNEQFFGPGTRLTVL.

There are many counts of this clonotype. The chain couples TRBV28 to TRBJ1-2; D gene ambiguous. There are 16 residues in the CDR3. The V and J ends lost 8 bases and 3 bases respectively, with 22 bases between them. CDR1 is MDHEN, CDR2 SYDVKM, per germline. This CDR3 is CASAPTGVPPDYGYTF. Written as DNA, the CDR3 is TGTGCCAGCGCACCAACCGGGGTCCCCCCTGACTATGGCTACACCTTC.

On this clonotype itself: A much larger clone lies one base from this, so it may be a read error. The CDR3, as DNA: TGTGCCAGCAGCTTAATTTGGGTCCGGACAGAAAAACCTGGGAGCGAGCAGTACTTC. It is translated as CASSLIWVRTEKPGSEQYF. The V gene is TRBV7-3, the J gene TRBJ2-3; the D gene is possibly TRBD1 (6 bases). TRBJ2-7 explains the end of the DNA better; the J call may be wrong. The CDR3 spans 19 residues. Germline V CDR1 and CDR2: SGHTA, FQGTGA.

This clonotype was counted many times. The rearrangement uses TRBV7-6 and TRBJ1-3; D remains unclear. The CDR3 length is 14 residues. The V gene lost 2 bases and the J gene lost 2 bases, with 7 bases spanning the gap. Germline V gene lookup returns CDR1 SGHVS and CDR2 FNYEAQ. The CDR3 reads CASSLSTTGNTIYF. As DNA, the CDR3 is TGTGCCAGCAGCTTATCTACGACTGGAAACACCATATATTTT. The variable domain in full, completed from reference TRBV7-6 and TRBJ1-3, reads GAGVSQSPRYKVTKRGQDVALRCDPISGHVSLYWYRQALGQGPEFLTYFNYEAQQDKSGLPNDRFSAERPEGSISTLTIQRTEQRDSAMYRCASSLSTTGNTIYFGEGSWLTVV.

The DNA for the CDR3 is TGTGCCAGCACTTCCGGGTACATAGAGACCCAGTACTTC. Protein: CASTSGYIETQYF. This chain connects TRBV6-1 to TRBJ2-1; no clear D. The DNA end is a closer match to TRBJ2-5, so the J assignment may be wrong. The length of the CDR3 is 13 residues. Germline V lookup: CDR1 MNHNS, CDR2 SASEGT.

The V and J genes are TRBV7-3 and TRBJ2-1; 7 bases match TRBD1. Trimming removed 2 bases from V and 10 bases from J; junction bases left unmatched: 2. CDR1 and CDR2 from the germline V gene are SGHTA and FQGTGA. The CDR3 runs 12 residues. CDR3: CASSLGGQEQFF. The CDR3 DNA follows: TGTGCCAGCAGCTTAGGGGGACAGGAGCAGTTCTTC.

Comments on this clonotype: At one end the junction does not follow the germline gene, possibly because of a read error. CDR3 bases: TGTGCTAGCAGCCCAGCGGGGGCTAGCAGGGAGACCCAGTACTTC. Translated: CASSPAGASRETQYF. The chain links TRBV7-6 to TRBJ2-4; 8 bases map to TRBD2. The DNA matches TRBJ2-5 better at its end, which makes the J call doubtful. This CDR3 has 15 amino acids. Germline CDR1 SGHVS, CDR2 FNYEAQ.